Detailed here is one T cell receptor beta chain. This CDR3 has 17 residues. Between the trimmed V and J ends, which lost 2 bases and 0 bases, there was a span of 14 bases. The germline V gene has CDR1 LNHNV and CDR2 YYDKDF (reference sequence). Measured with immunoSEQ multiplex PCR; TCRdb has only the in-frame clones, and not every one. The repertoire has tens of thousands of clones, more than 90% of them found once; the top ten carry roughly 15%. The sample belongs to a study of T cells in tuberculosis. At the level of the study: Sequenced TCRs come from CD1B-GMM tetramer-binding T cells.

Tuberculin skin test and IGRA determined adolescents' latent tuberculosis status at entry. On average roughly 90,000 T cells per donor were immunosequenced. The sample taken for sequencing was PBMCs. This chain joins TRBV15 and TRBJ2-4; possible D gene TRBD2, 6 bases. The receptor was derived from a donor aged 10-29 years with latent tuberculosis or without tuberculosis infection. Some clones in this sample may be carry-over from other donors' samples. The CDR3 loop reads CATSRLPGVIAKNIQYF. The CDR3 coding sequence is TGTGCCACCAGCAGATTGCCGGGAGTAATAGCCAAAAACATTCAGTACTTC. Together with reference TRBV15 and TRBJ2-4, the CDR3 gives the full variable domain: DAMVIQNPRYQVTQFGKPVTLSCSQTLNHNVMYWYQQKSSQAPKLLFHYYDKDFNNEADTPDNFQSRRPNTSFCFLDIRSPGLGDTAMYLCATSRLPGVIAKNIQYFGAGTRLSVL.